Described below is a single TCR beta chain sequence and its context. TCRdb passed the RT-PCR reads through MiXCR, listing each CDR3 protein once. Of around 700,000 distinct CDR3 sequences in the sample, 14% are singletons; the top ten hold around 3.3%. The CDR3 totals 16 residues. V lost 0 bases to trimming and J lost 0 bases; unmatched junction nucleotides: 5. Looked up from germline, CDR1 is LGHNA and CDR2 is YNFKEQ. The source is a female donor in good health, serving as a healthy control. This chain connects TRBV4-2 to TRBJ2-7; 7 bases match TRBD2. Sample: memory CD4+ T cells from blood. The CDR3 sequence is CASSQEGRESSYEQYF. Here the CDR3 DNA reads TGTGCCAGCAGCCAAGAGGGGCGGGAGAGCTCCTACGAGCAGTACTTC.